Listed here is a single TCR beta chain. Its antigen specificity is not known. Base qualities are missing; no much larger clone stands one base away. TCR CDR3 regions were amplified from genomic DNA by multiplex PCR using the deep immunoSEQ assay. Extracted genomic DNA from each cell subset was distributed evenly across all wells of several immunoSEQ 96-well plates, and each plate was treated as a replicate. Each replicate PCR for sorted subsets received about 210 ng genomic DNA, equal to about 30,000 T cell genomes. Purified libraries were quantified with a Qubit 3.0 fluorometer, sized on a Bioanalyzer 2100, and re-quantified with the KAPA Library Quantification kit. A separate single-read 150-cycle Illumina NextSeq 550 flow cell was used to sequence each immunoSEQ 96-well plate. The source study handled its data this way. The immunoSEQ output contained only junctional sequences without quality scores, so filtering could not match that applied to full-length reads. To assign V/J genes and CDR3, sequences were annotated using PyIR, a Python wrapper for IgBLAST v1.9, with IMGT germline references. Reads with weak V/J assignments (E-value above 1e-6), missing CDR3, stop codons, out-of-frame junctions, or ambiguous translated residues were removed. V3J clonotypes were defined as sequences sharing an identical inferred V gene, J gene, and CDR3 amino acid sequence. To compute the percentage overlap between repertoires, the number of shared unique clonotypes was divided by the size of the smaller repertoire. Repertoire richness was assessed with RTK rarefaction, the Chao1 estimator, and Recon v2.1 estimates of unobserved clonotypes. Generation probabilities for all TCRbeta clonotypes obtained by the gDNA method from four donors were computed using OLGA. Entries here come from immuneACCESS through TCRdb and include only in-frame sequences with V and J called. Some clones fail to appear in such tables; in the studies checked, an unresolved V gene covers under half of the shortfall, and the cause of the remainder is unknown. For V, J and clone size, that table is used; D and trimming come from the DNA. Here the sample has under 2,500,000 clones; almost 96% occur a single time. In total, the top ten clones hold around 0.13% of the sample.

The donors were healthy, HIV-negative adults who had no recently reported acute infections or vaccinations. Every donor was a Caucasian adult residing in Nashville, Tennessee, USA. CD4+ T cells were enriched by magnetic negative selection; naive cells were then positively selected on CD45RA, and the negative fraction formed the memory subset. After blood collection by leukapheresis, PBMCs were isolated using Ficoll-Histopaque density gradient centrifugation and then cryopreserved in the vapor phase of liquid nitrogen. Analytical flow cytometry was used to check the purity and quantity of each magnetically sorted T cell population. Each sorted fraction had its genomic DNA isolated and then quantified by UV absorbance on a Nanodrop 2000c. As encoded in the germline V gene, CDR1 is KGHSH while CDR2 is LQKENI. The CDR3 runs 17 amino acids, cysteine and phenylalanine included. Here the CDR3 DNA is all that survives: 51 bases in frame from base 1. V loses 6 bases of germline sequence and J loses 2 bases, and the interval between the two ends is 22 bases.

The data belong to a study of shared clonotypes between healthy human individuals (TCRdb year 2020). At the level of the whole study: A couple of women and a few men aged 18 to 49 years were included in the cohort. For each donor, three plates each were used for CD4 naive and CD4 memory, two plates were used for CD8 naive, and one plate was used for CD8 memory. To estimate repertoire size and how much clonotypes are shared between individuals, the study performed deep sequencing of blood TCR repertoires from about five healthy adults. To increase sequencing depth and limit assay-specific biases, TCR repertoire library preparation and sequencing were carried out by different laboratories using diverse techniques. Per donor, leukapheresis produced somewhere between about 0.8 and 9 billion PBMCs. Findings and caveats that apply to the study as a whole: The genetic and exposure-history diversity represented was limited by the small number of donors. Higher generation probabilities were observed for clonotypes shared by all four sorted-subset donors than for non-shared clonotypes. Sampling was restricted to blood, and TCR repertoires in tissues likely differ from the TCR repertoires found in blood. Estimated clonotype richness was generally larger for naive than for memory subsets. Sharing across a few donors was observed for approximately 5% of naive CD4, over 3% of naive CD8, roughly 2.3% of memory CD4, and roughly 0.4% of memory CD8 clonotypes. Even with the large sequencing depth, rarefaction of the sorted-subset datasets indicated that sequencing was incomplete. Pairwise subsampling indicated that sequencing depth was expected to affect the degree of clonotype sharing among donors.

The source is a man younger than 35 in good health. The rearranged segments are TRBV18 and TRBJ2-5; the D gene may be TRBD1 or TRBD2, since each aligns over 6 bases. What was sequenced was naive CD4+ T cells sorted from blood. Read against the paper, the sample's cell subset or site label means: CD45RA+ positively selected. This receptor carries the CDR3 CASSFTSLRGAQETQYF. The nucleotides read TGTGCCAGCTCCTTTACCTCGTTGAGGGGGGCTCAAGAGACCCAGTACTTC.